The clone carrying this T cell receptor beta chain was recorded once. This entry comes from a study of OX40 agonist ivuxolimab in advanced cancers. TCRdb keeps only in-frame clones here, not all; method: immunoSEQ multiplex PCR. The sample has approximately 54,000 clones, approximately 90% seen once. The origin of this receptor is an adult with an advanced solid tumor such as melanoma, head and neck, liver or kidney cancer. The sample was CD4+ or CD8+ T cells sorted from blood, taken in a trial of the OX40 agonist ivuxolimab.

The CDR3 is CASSQYPQGIGSPLHF. DNA of the CDR3: TGTGCCAGCAGCCAATACCCACAGGGAATTGGGTCACCCCTCCACTTT. The rearrangement uses TRBV14 and TRBJ1-6; maybe TRBD1 (6 bases). The CDR3 is 16 residues long. Per the germline V gene, CDR1 is SGHDN and CDR2 is FVKESK. Trimming left V 2 bases short and J 10 bases short, with 18 bases between. The full variable domain, completed using reference TRBV14 and TRBJ1-6, is EAGVTQFPSHSVIEKGQTVTLRCDPISGHDNLYWYRRVMGKEIKFLLHFVKESKQDESGMPNNRFLAERTGGTYSTLKVQPAELEDSGVYFCASSQYPQGIGSPLHFGNGTRLTVT.